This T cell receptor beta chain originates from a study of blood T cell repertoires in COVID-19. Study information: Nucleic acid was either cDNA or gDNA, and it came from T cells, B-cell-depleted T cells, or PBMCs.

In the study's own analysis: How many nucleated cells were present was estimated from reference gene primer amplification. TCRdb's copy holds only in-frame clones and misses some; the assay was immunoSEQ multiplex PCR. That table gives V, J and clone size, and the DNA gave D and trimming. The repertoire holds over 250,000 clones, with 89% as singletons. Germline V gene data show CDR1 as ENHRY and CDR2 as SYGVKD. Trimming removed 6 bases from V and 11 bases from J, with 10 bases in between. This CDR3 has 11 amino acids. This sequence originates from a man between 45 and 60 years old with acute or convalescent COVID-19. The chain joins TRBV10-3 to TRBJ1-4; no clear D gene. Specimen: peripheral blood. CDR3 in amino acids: CAISGKVKLFF. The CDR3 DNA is TGTGCCATCAGCGGGAAAGTTAAACTGTTTTTT.